Detailed here is one TCR beta chain. This entry is derived from a study of blood T cell repertoires in COVID-19. Across the study: Specimens from acute and convalescent COVID-19 originated in the United States, Italy and Spain. The cDNA or gDNA used as material had been derived from T cells, B-cell-depleted T cells, or PBMCs.

As originally analysed: Researchers report that nucleated cell counts were estimated from reference gene primer amplification. The data were produced by immunoSEQ multiplex PCR, yet TCRdb's version contains in-frame clones alone and is incomplete. That table supplies the V and J calls and clone size; D and trimming were determined from the DNA. This sample has roughly 220,000 clones, with 80% to 85% found just once. Material: peripheral blood. This TCR was sampled from a man under 40 with active or convalescent COVID-19.

The CDR3 sequence: CASSRTASSGTDTQYF. In nucleotides, the CDR3 is TGTGCCAGCAGCAGAACAGCTAGCTCCGGCACAGATACGCAGTATTTT. This sequence joins TRBV27 and TRBJ2-3; D is perhaps TRBD2 (5 bases). Per the germline V gene, CDR1 is MNHEY and CDR2 is SMNVEV (reference sequence). V shed 6 bases and J shed 1 base, with 17 bases lying between them. The CDR3 totals 16 residues.